Below, 21 T cell receptor beta chains from the same sample are listed, as sequenced in a study of beta chain features in type 1 diabetes. Study-level findings and limits: A moderate, significant TCRB CDR3 shortening appeared in type 1 diabetes across four CD4+ subsets.

Expressed TCRB transcripts got sequenced, as all isolated RNA was reverse transcribed. Measured with immunoSEQ multiplex PCR; TCRdb has only the in-frame clones, and not every one. The data contain 130,000 or so clones, 17% of them singletons. Antigen specificity for these receptors is unknown. The sample taken for sequencing was central memory CD4+ T cells from blood. These receptors were obtained from a man in his late teens or twenties with type 1 diabetes.

This sequence joins TRBV7-3 and TRBJ2-6; D remains unclear. The V end was cut by 2 bases, the J end by 0 bases, with 11 bases between. The CDR3 is 17 residues long. Germline values: CDR1 SGHTA, CDR2 FQGTGA. The chain's CDR3 is CASSLWARSSGANVLTF. The CDR3 nucleotides are TGTGCCAGCAGCTTATGGGCCCGCAGCTCTGGGGCCAACGTCCTGACTTTC.

CDR3 residues: CASSSQPLAGGRTDTQYF. CDR3 nucleotides: TGTGCCAGCAGCTCGCAGCCTCTAGCGGGGGGGCGGACAGATACGCAGTATTTT. The V call is TRBV7-6, the J call TRBJ2-3, with TRBD2 matching over 12 bases. CDR3 size: 18 residues. Germline V gene sequence: CDR1 SGHVS, CDR2 FNYEAQ. J was trimmed by 3 bases and V by 4 bases; bases with no gene match: 11.

The V and J genes are TRBV28 and TRBJ2-7; the D gene is possibly TRBD1 (8 bases). The CDR3 runs 12 residues. V was pared by 10 bases and J by 4 bases, with 14 bases between. Germline assignment: CDR1 MDHEN and CDR2 SYDVKM. In DNA form, the CDR3 reads TGTGCCATAGGACAGGGAGGGTACGAGCAGTACTTC. As protein: CAIGQGGYEQYF.

The CDR3 reads CASRGHGSYNEQFF. CDR3 DNA sequence: TGTGCCAGCAGGGGACACGGCTCCTACAATGAGCAGTTCTTC. The chain links TRBV6-5 to TRBJ2-1, with D maybe TRBD1 (6 bases). The CDR3 is 14 amino acids. V was clipped by 6 bases and J by 0 bases, with 9 bases between them. CDR1 and CDR2 from the germline V gene are MNHEY and SVGAGI.

The table lists this clone with many counts. V is TRBV7-2 and J is TRBJ1-1; D unresolved. The CDR3 runs to 13 residues. Germline values: CDR1 SGHTA, CDR2 FQGNSA. V was pared by 3 bases and J by 1 base, with 6 bases between. Here the CDR3 DNA reads TGTGCCAGCAGCTTTTCGAGGAACACTGAAGCTTTCTTT. Amino acids: CASSFSRNTEAFF.

This clone has more than one count but fewer than ten. The rearrangement uses TRBV7-2 and TRBJ2-3, with D hard to call. Trimming took off 5 bases at V and 3 bases at J, with 9 bases between the two ends. There are 13 residues in the CDR3. The germline CDR1 and CDR2 sequences are SGHTA and FQGNSA. The CDR3 nucleotides read TGTGCCAGCAGCCCACCGGGTACAGATACGCAGTATTTT. Translated: CASSPPGTDTQYF.

This sequence joins TRBV5-1 and TRBJ2-2; perhaps D is TRBD1 or TRBD2 (5 bases each). Trimming removed 3 bases at V and 0 bases at J, with 9 bases between. CDR3 length: 15 amino acids. Per germline, CDR1 SGHRS and CDR2 YFSETQ. This chain's CDR3 is CASSSGTANTGELFF. CDR3 sequence (DNA): TGCGCCAGCAGCTCGGGGACGGCGAACACCGGGGAGCTGTTTTTT.

CDR3 residues: CAIREGGEQFF. The CDR3 nucleotides are TGTGCCATCAGGGAGGGTGGCGAGCAGTTCTTC. The J gene is TRBJ2-1, the V gene TRBV10-3, with D perhaps TRBD2 (6 bases). This CDR3 has 11 amino acids. Trimming pared 6 bases from V and 10 bases from J, leaving 10 bases between. Germline V gene lookup returns CDR1 ENHRY and CDR2 SYGVKD.

This clone was counted between two and nine times. The V and J genes are TRBV29-1 and TRBJ1-4, with 11 positions matching TRBD1. Germline CDR1 and CDR2: SQVTM and ANQGSEA. The trim removed 4 bases at V and 4 bases at J, leaving 2 bases unmatched. The CDR3 is 14 residues long. CDR3 sequence: CSVGTGGGNEKLFF. The CDR3 nucleotides read TGCAGCGTTGGGACAGGGGGCGGTAATGAAAAACTGTTTTTT.

The J gene is TRBJ2-2, the V gene TRBV7-2; D perhaps matches TRBD2 (5 bases). This CDR3 region has 16 residues. The V end lost 5 bases, the J end lost 7 bases, and 20 bases lay between the germline ends. Per the germline V gene, CDR1 is SGHTA and CDR2 is FQGNSA. The CDR3 is CASSASMIGVSGELFF. Here the CDR3 DNA reads TGTGCCAGCAGCGCCTCGATGATCGGGGTGAGCGGGGAGCTGTTTTTT.

This clone turned up a few times. The rearrangement links TRBV5-1 to TRBJ2-5; tentatively, D is TRBD1 (7 bases). Trimming shortened V by 4 bases and J by 3 bases, and 13 bases separated the two germline ends. Looked up from germline, CDR1 is SGHRS and CDR2 is YFSETQ. This CDR3 contains 14 residues. This CDR3 reads CASSTQGGEETQYF. In nucleotides, the CDR3 is TGCGCCAGCAGCACTCAGGGGGGAGAAGAGACCCAGTACTTC. Full variable domain (outside the CDR3, taken from reference TRBV5-1 and TRBJ2-5): KAGVTQTPRYLIKTRGQQVTLSCSPISGHRSVSWYQQTPGQGLQFLFEYFSETQRNKGNFPGRFSGRQFSNSRSEMNVSTLELGDSALYLCASSTQGGEETQYFGPGTRLLVL.

This clone was observed a handful of times. The chain's CDR3 is CASSSLGLAGSEQFF. The CDR3 region has the DNA TGTGCCAGCAGTTCCCTCGGACTAGCGGGGAGTGAGCAGTTCTTC. The rearrangement joins TRBV5-4 to TRBJ2-1; 12 bases map to TRBD2. The CDR3 totals 15 residues. The germline V gene encodes CDR1 SGHNT and CDR2 YYREEE (reference sequence). With V trimmed by 5 bases and J by 9 bases, 9 bases remained unmatched.

About this clone itself: At one of its ends the junction is not consistent with the germline gene, which may arise from a read error. The chain joins TRBV9 to TRBJ1-1; D gene ambiguous. Germline CDR1 and CDR2: SGDLS and YYNGEE. The CDR3 is 13 residues long. CDR3 protein: CASSVAASTGAFF. In DNA, the CDR3 is TGTGCCAGCAGCGTAGCTGCAAGCACTGGAGCTTTCTTT. The variable domain in full, with the rest retrieved from reference TRBV9 and TRBJ1-1, is DSGVTQTPKHLITATGQRVTLRCSPRSGDLSVYWYQQSLDQGLQFLIQYYNGEERAKGNILERFSAQQFPDLHSELNLSSLELGDSALYFCASSVAASTGAFFGQGTRLTVV.

This clone was counted only a few times. This chain connects TRBV6-5 to TRBJ2-7, with D perhaps TRBD2 (6 bases). V lost 6 bases, J lost 3 bases, and 12 bases lay in between. Germline CDR1 reads MNHEY; CDR2 reads SVGAGI. CDR3 size: 13 residues. The CDR3 reads CASRRAGYYEQYF. The CDR3 coding sequence is TGTGCCAGCAGGCGAGCGGGCTACTACGAGCAGTACTTC.

Worth noting for this clone: Other DNA sequences in this sample translate to the same CDR3. The V and J genes are TRBV7-2 and TRBJ1-2; D not certain. From germline, CDR1 is SGHTA and CDR2 FQGNSA. Trimming removed 5 bases from V and 2 bases from J, with 6 bases in between. The length of the CDR3 is 12 residues. CDR3 nucleotides: TGTGCCAGCAGCCCCAACAACTATGGCTACACCTTC. This encodes CASSPNNYGYTF.

This clone was observed many times. In the same sample, other DNA sequences code for this CDR3. The rearrangement links TRBV30 to TRBJ2-1; 7 bases line up with TRBD2. V was clipped by 2 bases and J by 8 bases; unmatched bases: 12. This CDR3 has 15 amino acids. Germline assignment: CDR1 GTSNPN and CDR2 SVGIG (reference sequence). The CDR3 DNA reads TGTGCCTGGAGTCCCTTGGGACTAACTAGCGATGAGCAGTTCTTC. This codes for CAWSPLGLTSDEQFF.

Notes on this clone: The sample has other DNA sequences that encode this CDR3 too. The V and J genes are TRBV30 and TRBJ2-5; no clear D. Between the trimmed V and J ends, which lost 1 base and 5 bases, there was a span of 2 bases. CDR3 length equals 10 residues. Germline loops: CDR1 GTSNPN, CDR2 SVGIG (reference sequence). In DNA form, the CDR3 reads TGTGCCTGGAGTGAGGAGACCCAGTACTTC. Translated: CAWSEETQYF. Full variable domain (outside the CDR3, taken from reference TRBV30 and TRBJ2-5): SQTIHQWPATLVQPVGSPLSLECTVEGTSNPNLYWYRQAAGRGLQLLFYSVGIGQISSEVPQNLSASRPQDRQFILSSKKLLLSDSGFYLCAWSEETQYFGPGTRLLVL.

This clone occurred a few times. The chain carries TRBV7-2 and TRBJ2-1; 7 bases match TRBD2. J was trimmed by 12 bases and V by 0 bases; bases with no gene match: 5. Looked up from germline, CDR1 is SGHTA and CDR2 is FQGNSA. The CDR3 sequence is 13 residues long. CDR3 amino acids: CASSLAPGGGQFF. The CDR3 DNA sequence: TGTGCCAGCAGCTTAGCCCCGGGCGGGGGGCAGTTCTTC.

This clone was observed a handful of times. The chain couples TRBV4-1 to TRBJ2-7; possible D gene TRBD2, 5 bases. V lost 1 base to trimming and J lost 3 bases, with 10 bases between them. Looked up from germline, CDR1 is MGHRA and CDR2 is YSYEKL. CDR3 size: 14 residues. The CDR3 reads CASSQVARGYEQYF. In DNA, the CDR3 is TGCGCCAGCAGCCAAGTAGCTCGGGGCTACGAGCAGTACTTC.

V usage is TRBV9 and J usage is TRBJ1-1; the D is unclear. V gave up 2 bases and J gave up 4 bases, with 9 bases separating them. Germline assignment: CDR1 SGDLS and CDR2 YYNGEE. CDR3 length equals 13 residues. The CDR3 sequence is CASSVAESTEAFF. Written as DNA, the CDR3 is TGTGCCAGCAGCGTGGCAGAGAGCACTGAAGCTTTCTTT.

This clone was seen more than once but under ten times. Different DNA sequences within this sample yield the same CDR3. This chain connects TRBV30 to TRBJ2-7; D remains unclear. V was pared by 5 bases and J by 3 bases, with 11 bases between. Germline V gene sequence: CDR1 GTSNPN, CDR2 SVGIG (reference sequence). The CDR3 has 12 amino acids. CDR3 sequence reads: CAWSETFYEQYF. Here the CDR3 DNA reads TGTGCCTGGTCCGAGACCTTCTACGAGCAGTACTTC.